The source of this T cell receptor beta chain is a study of OX40 agonist ivuxolimab in advanced cancers. Study-wide results and caveats: At 0.1 to 3.0 mg/kg, clonal expansion of CD4+ and CD8+ blood T cells had occurred by week 6.

Regarding this clone: What it binds is unknown.

Sequencing used immunoSEQ multiplex PCR; TCRdb keeps in-frame clones, though not all of them. This sample has about 73,000 clones, with around 90% found just once. This receptor was obtained from an adult with an advanced solid tumor such as melanoma, head and neck, liver or kidney cancer. Sample: CD4+ or CD8+ T cells sorted from blood, taken in a trial of the OX40 agonist ivuxolimab.

CDR3 DNA sequence: TGTGCCAGCAGCGTAGATTCTGGTAGCCCAGAGACCCAGTACTTC. As protein: CASSVDSGSPETQYF. The chain combines TRBV9 with TRBJ2-5; no definite D call. Germline assignment: CDR1 SGDLS and CDR2 YYNGEE. V was clipped by 0 bases and J by 4 bases, with 13 bases between them. The length of the CDR3 is 15 residues.